The rows below give T cell receptor beta chains drawn from one sample of a study of blood T cell repertoires in COVID-19. TCRdb keeps only in-frame clones here, not all; method: immunoSEQ multiplex PCR. The data show approximately 300,000 clones, with roughly 90% seen just once and about 3.9% held by the top ten. Sample: peripheral blood. The receptors were sampled from a woman aged 45-65 years with active or convalescent COVID-19. Each CDR3 is given with its conserved first and last residue. The D gene is left open where the match is weak. Only some rows state a clone size, as once, few, many or a class for expanded clones.

clone_size	d_call	v_call	j_call	cdr3_aa	cdr3_nt
once	TRBD1	TRBV28	TRBJ2-5	CASSQDRAETQYF	TGTGCCAGCAGCCAAGACAGGGCGGAGACCCAGTACTTC
.	TRBD1	TRBV29-1	TRBJ2-7	CSVENRGYEQYF	TGCAGCGTTGAGAACAGGGGCTACGAGCAGTACTTC
.	TRBD2	TRBV9	TRBJ2-5	CASSTPGGLLQETQYF	TGTGCCAGCAGCACCCCGGGGGGACTCCTCCAAGAGACCCAGTACTTC
.	TRBD1	TRBV11-2	TRBJ2-7	CASSLLSRVGTGVYYEQYF	TGTGCCAGCAGCTTACTGAGTCGGGTGGGGACAGGGGTGTATTACGAGCAGTACTTC
.	.	TRBV28	TRBJ1-2	CASSLPGYGYTF	TGTGCCAGCAGTTTGCCAGGCTATGGCTACACCTTC
.	TRBD1	TRBV19	TRBJ2-6	CATRNRGVRFGANVLTF	TGTGCCACCCGCAACAGGGGGGTTAGGTTTGGGGCCAACGTCCTGACTTTC
.	TRBD1	TRBV9	TRBJ1-3	CASSVGKGAMAGNTIYF	TGTGCCAGCAGCGTAGGAAAGGGGGCTATGGCTGGAAACACCATATATTTT
once	.	TRBV6-5	TRBJ2-1	CASIRDSYNEQFF	TGTGCCAGCATTCGCGACAGCTACAATGAGCAGTTCTTC
.	TRBD1	TRBV6-2/TRBV6-3	TRBJ1-5	CASSRTGPGQYSNQPQHF	TGTGCCAGCAGTCGGACAGGCCCTGGACAGTATAGCAATCAGCCCCAGCATTTT
.	.	TRBV29-1	TRBJ1-1	CSVEEGGNTEAFF	TGCAGCGTTGAAGAGGGGGGGAACACTGAAGCTTTCTTT
once	TRBD1	TRBV18	TRBJ1-1	CASSRTGQGTEAFF	TGTGCCAGCTCGCGGACAGGCCAGGGGACTGAAGCTTTCTTT
.	.	TRBV15	TRBJ1-2	CATSRGGRSIAGGYTF	TGTGCCACCAGCAGAGGCGGACGGAGCATAGCGGGTGGCTACACCTTC
once	.	TRBV19	TRBJ1-2	CASSPRGANYGYTF	TGTGCCAGTAGTCCCCGGGGGGCGAACTATGGCTACACCTTC
.	.	TRBV7-2	TRBJ2-3	CASSLGRVGTDTQYF	TGTGCCAGCAGCTTAGGCAGGGTCGGGACAGATACGCAGTATTTT
.	TRBD1	TRBV18	TRBJ2-5	CASSPDRGPQETQYF	TGTGCCAGCTCACCGGACAGGGGGCCCCAAGAGACCCAGTACTTC
.	.	TRBV29-1	TRBJ1-2	CSVELTAQAHGYTF	TGCAGCGTTGAATTGACGGCGCAGGCTCATGGCTACACCTTC
.	TRBD1	TRBV7-2	TRBJ2-6	CASSLGSGTVFSGANVLTF	TGTGCCAGCAGCTTAGGCTCCGGGACAGTCTTCTCTGGGGCCAACGTCCTGACTTTC
.	.	TRBV29-1	TRBJ1-2	CSVAPGGLGSGYTF	TGCAGCGTTGCTCCCGGGGGTCTTGGCTCCGGCTACACCTTC
.	TRBD1	TRBV2	TRBJ2-1	CASGPGQGSYNEQFF	TGTGCCAGCGGTCCGGGACAGGGGTCCTACAATGAGCAGTTCTTC
.	.	TRBV5-1	TRBJ1-1	CASSLPSPNTEAFF	TGCGCCAGCAGCTTGCCCTCCCCGAACACTGAAGCTTTCTTT
.	.	TRBV3-1/TRBV3-2	TRBJ1-5	CASSPLGADQPQHF	TGTGCCAGCAGCCCACTTGGGGCAGATCAGCCCCAGCATTTT
.	TRBD2	TRBV4-3	TRBJ2-3	CASSQEKASGSADTQYF	TGCGCCAGCAGCCAAGAAAAGGCTAGCGGGAGTGCAGATACGCAGTATTTT
.	TRBD2	TRBV28	TRBJ2-5	CASSFTAGVYGETQYF	TGTGCCAGCAGTTTTACAGCGGGAGTGTATGGGGAGACCCAGTACTTC
few	TRBD1	TRBV7-2	TRBJ2-1	CASSLAQGAYNEQFF	TGTGCCAGCAGCTTAGCCCAGGGGGCCTACAATGAGCAGTTCTTC
.	TRBD2	TRBV7-2	TRBJ2-1	CASSRESTGLAEQFF	TGTGCCAGCAGCCGGGAGAGTACGGGACTAGCGGAGCAGTTCTTC
.	TRBD2	TRBV7-9	TRBJ2-1	CASSPLSGGASNEQFF	TGTGCCAGCAGCCCTCTCAGCGGGGGGGCCAGCAATGAGCAGTTCTTC
.	.	TRBV9	TRBJ2-7	CASSVGASYEQYF	TGTGCCAGCAGCGTAGGGGCCTCCTACGAGCAGTACTTC
.	.	TRBV11-3	TRBJ2-1	CASSLNGDLAYNEQFF	TGTGCCAGCAGCTTAAACGGCGACCTAGCCTACAATGAGCAGTTCTTC
.	.	TRBV10-3	TRBJ2-1	CAISGAGTYNEQFF	TGTGCCATCAGTGGGGCGGGAACCTACAATGAGCAGTTCTTC
.	TRBD1	TRBV28	TRBJ2-7	CASSSGQGGEQYF	TGTGCCAGCAGTTCGGGACAGGGAGGCGAGCAGTACTTC
.	.	TRBV5-1	TRBJ1-1	CASSLLGASNTEAFF	TGCGCCAGCAGCTTGTTGGGGGCTTCGAACACTGAAGCTTTCTTT
.	.	TRBV6-5	TRBJ2-1	CASSRRRADYNEQFF	TGTGCCAGCAGCAGAAGGAGGGCCGACTACAATGAGCAGTTCTTC
.	TRBD2	TRBV6-5	TRBJ2-3	CASSSGTSGSTDTQYF	TGTGCCAGCAGTTCCGGGACTAGCGGGAGCACAGATACGCAGTATTTT
once	.	TRBV30	TRBJ1-1	CAWRDRNTEAFF	TGTGCCTGGAGAGACAGGAACACTGAAGCTTTCTTT
.	.	TRBV28	TRBJ1-2	CASSSETWYGYTF	TGTGCCAGCAGTTCCGAGACATGGTATGGCTACACCTTC
.	.	TRBV19	TRBJ2-2	CATRAAGVSAGELFF	TGTGCCACCCGGGCGGCAGGGGTGAGCGCCGGGGAGCTGTTTTTT
.	.	TRBV10-2	TRBJ2-1	CASSADRPFYNEQFF	TGCGCCAGCAGCGCCGACAGGCCGTTCTACAATGAGCAGTTCTTC
.	.	TRBV9	TRBJ1-4	CASSVGTASNEKLFF	TGTGCCAGCAGCGTAGGGACAGCTTCTAATGAAAAACTGTTTTTT
.	TRBD1	TRBV9	TRBJ2-1	CASSVDRGEQFF	TGTGCCAGCAGCGTAGACAGGGGTGAGCAGTTCTTC
once	TRBD1	TRBV19	TRBJ1-2	CASSSRTGVDGYTF	TGTGCCAGTAGTTCACGAACAGGGGTTGATGGCTACACCTTC
.	TRBD1	TRBV19	TRBJ1-1	CASSMSIYFTGVNTEAFF	TGTGCCAGTAGTATGAGCATATACTTCACAGGGGTAAACACTGAAGCTTTCTTT
once	TRBD1	TRBV11-3	TRBJ2-2	CASSLNPGQSNTGELFF	TGTGCCAGCAGCTTGAACCCGGGACAGTCAAACACCGGGGAGCTGTTTTTT
.	.	TRBV2	TRBJ2-7	CASSEGRAGEQYF	TGTGCCAGCAGTGAGGGCAGGGCTGGCGAGCAGTACTTC
.	.	TRBV24-1	TRBJ2-7	CATSDLSEANEQYF	TGTGCCACCAGTGATTTGTCAGAGGCGAACGAGCAGTACTTC
.	TRBD1	TRBV19	TRBJ1-6	CASSIEGTGNSPLHF	TGTGCCAGTAGTATAGAAGGGACAGGGAATTCACCCCTCCACTTT